A selection of T cell receptor beta chains follows, all from one sample in a study of CD8 T cells in ankylosing spondylitis. Via MiXCR, TCRdb re-called the 5' RACE reads, giving one row per CDR3 protein. The repertoire has about 340,000 distinct CDR3 sequences, roughly 15% of them found once; the top ten carry about 1.1%. Sequencing was done on a sample of blood, either unsorted or a sorted T cell fraction (not recorded which). Every receptor here comes from a male donor with ankylosing spondylitis or in good health (not recorded which). The CDR3 runs from the conserved cysteine through the conserved F or W. The order of the fields is J gene, clone size, D gene, V gene, CDR3 protein. A D gene is named only where the DNA matches it firmly. For some rows the clone size is stated as once, few or many, or as a class when expanded; others skip it.

TRBJ1-5 | many | TRBD1 | TRBV7-2 | CASSLAGGQIYQPQHF
TRBJ2-1 | few | . | TRBV7-6 | CASSLGQPNNEQFF
TRBJ2-5 | many | TRBD1 | TRBV12-3/TRBV12-4 | CASSFLGQGAEETQYF
TRBJ2-1 | . | . | TRBV19 | CASSIDLRPRLTNEQFF
TRBJ2-7 | . | . | TRBV7-9 | CASSPRDGGNYEQYF
TRBJ1-1 | few | . | TRBV19 | CASSLLFGEAFF
TRBJ1-6 | . | TRBD1 | TRBV5-1 | CASSLGQGAYNSPLHF
TRBJ2-1 | many | . | TRBV27 | CASSFMGSLDNEQFF
TRBJ2-2 | . | TRBD1 | TRBV25-1 | CASRSGTGGTGELFF
TRBJ1-1 | few | . | TRBV29-1 | CSVGGRANTEAFF
TRBJ1-1 | . | . | TRBV5-1 | CASGEVNTEAFF
TRBJ2-3 | few | TRBD2 | TRBV12-3/TRBV12-4 | CASSRAGGALDTQYF
TRBJ2-1 | . | TRBD2 | TRBV20-1 | CSASGRTFSYNEQFF
TRBJ2-5 | few | . | TRBV10-1 | CASSKTTQETQYF
TRBJ2-1 | once | TRBD2 | TRBV4-2 | CAIGPGLAGGSSYNEQFF
TRBJ2-3 | . | TRBD2 | TRBV5-4 | CASSSGTSGNRYTQYF